What follows are 10 T cell receptor beta chains derived from one specimen sequenced in a study of blood T cell repertoires in COVID-19. Using immunoSEQ multiplex PCR, the repertoire was profiled, and TCRdb retains in-frame clones only, with some absent. This sample has hundreds of thousands of clones, with around 89% found just once. The sequencing sample was made of PBMCs or T cells enriched from blood (not recorded which). The receptors here all came from a woman aged 50 to 65 who had recovered from COVID-19.

CDR3 bases: TGTGCCAGCAGCTTCAGCGGGAGAAACACCGGGGAGCTGTTTTTT. Its translation is CASSFSGRNTGELFF. J is TRBJ2-2 and V is TRBV7-8, with 8 bases fitting TRBD2. The CDR3 runs 15 residues. Germline V lookup: CDR1 SGHVS, CDR2 FQNEAQ. The V segment lost 3 bases and the J segment 2 bases; nucleotides outside the gene matches: 2.

The sample holds one count of this clone. The same CDR3 also results from other DNA sequences found in this sample. The chain combines TRBV18 with TRBJ1-1; 10 nucleotides align to TRBD1. Per the germline V gene, CDR1 is KGHSH and CDR2 is LQKENI. This CDR3 comprises 13 residues. J gave up 5 bases and V 6 bases, and 3 bases lay outside the gene matches. This chain's CDR3 is CASSSDRGTEAFF. In DNA form, the CDR3 reads TGTGCCAGCTCGTCGGACAGGGGGACTGAAGCTTTCTTT.

The chain uses TRBV18 and TRBJ1-2; 7 nucleotides line up with TRBD1. Germline V gives CDR1 KGHSH, CDR2 LQKENI. This CDR3 is built from 14 residues. Trimming took 2 bases from V and 8 from J; bases not matched to a gene: 8. The CDR3 sequence: CASSPRDSLSGYTF. The CDR3 region has the DNA TGTGCCAGCTCACCAAGGGACAGCCTATCCGGCTACACCTTC. Complete variable domain (other parts from reference TRBV18 and TRBJ1-2): NAGVMQNPRHLVRRRGQEARLRCSPMKGHSHVYWYRQLPEEGLKFMVYLQKENIIDESGMPKERFSAEFPKEGPSILRIQQVVRGDSAAYFCASSPRDSLSGYTFGSGTRLTVV.

The chain has TRBV2 and TRBJ1-5; D unclear. The V end lost 7 bases, the J end lost 0 bases, and 13 bases lay between the germline ends. Per germline, CDR1 SNHLY and CDR2 FYNNEI. The CDR3 is made up of 15 amino acids. The CDR3: CASNEQEYSNQPQHF. Here the CDR3 DNA reads TGTGCCAGCAATGAGCAGGAATATAGCAATCAGCCCCAGCATTTT. Full variable domain (missing parts from reference TRBV2 and TRBJ1-5): EPEVTQTPSHQVTQMGQEVILRCVPISNHLYFYWYRQILGQKVEFLVSFYNNEISEKSEIFDDQFSVERPDGSNFTLKIRSTKLEDSAMYFCASNEQEYSNQPQHFGDGTRLSIL.

The J gene is TRBJ2-7, the V gene TRBV27; 9 positions agree with TRBD1. The germline gives CDR1 MNHEY, CDR2 SMNVEV (reference sequence). The CDR3 spans 13 residues. V lost 6 bases and J lost 2; bases outside the gene matches: 2. The chain's CDR3 is CASRQGAPYEQYF. The CDR3 DNA reads as TGTGCCAGCAGACAGGGGGCACCCTACGAGCAGTACTTC.

This chain uses TRBV28 with TRBJ2-2, with 7 bases identical to TRBD1. V lost 5 bases to trimming and J lost 3 bases; unmatched junction nucleotides: 6. Germline V gene sequence: CDR1 MDHEN, CDR2 SYDVKM. This CDR3 contains 15 residues. In DNA, the CDR3 is TGTGCCAGCAGTCAACAGGGGCTCTACACCGGGGAGCTGTTTTTT. Protein sequence: CASSQQGLYTGELFF.

The genes are TRBV27 and TRBJ2-3; 9 bases fit TRBD2. The CDR3 contains 18 residues. The V gene end was trimmed by 1 base and the J gene end by 0 bases; junction bases not matched to a gene: 8. From germline, CDR1 is MNHEY and CDR2 SMNVEV (reference sequence). CDR3 DNA sequence: TGTGCCAGCAGTTTATTGAGGGCTAGCGGGAAGAGCACAGATACGCAGTATTTT. This codes for CASSLLRASGKSTDTQYF.

The CDR3 region is CAWSEGAGANVLTF. The CDR3 DNA reads TGTGCCTGGAGTGAGGGGGCTGGGGCCAACGTCCTGACTTTC. This sequence joins TRBV30 and TRBJ2-6; TRBD1 might be the D (6 bases). The V end lost 1 base, the J end lost 2 bases, and 6 bases lay between the germline ends. The CDR3 consists of 14 residues. Germline CDR1 and CDR2: GTSNPN and SVGIG (reference sequence).

CDR3 nucleotides: TGTGCCAGCAGCCAACATACCTGGGGGGGAGCGACCTACAATGAGCAGTTCTTC. It yields the protein CASSQHTWGGATYNEQFF. The rearrangement joins TRBV14 to TRBJ2-1; the match to TRBD2 covers 7 bases. The CDR3 length is 18 residues. Germline CDR1 and CDR2: SGHDN and FVKESK. Trimming cost V 2 bases and J 2 bases; bases outside gene matches: 12.

The V gene is TRBV19, the J gene TRBJ1-5; 10 positions agree with TRBD1. Per the germline V gene, CDR1 is LNHDA and CDR2 is SQIVND (reference sequence). The CDR3 is 16 residues long. The J segment lost 4 bases and the V segment lost 5 bases, leaving 8 bases of the junction unmatched. The CDR3 spells CASSAQGQGWNQPQHF. CDR3 nucleotide sequence: TGTGCCAGTAGTGCCCAGGGACAGGGGTGGAATCAGCCCCAGCATTTT.